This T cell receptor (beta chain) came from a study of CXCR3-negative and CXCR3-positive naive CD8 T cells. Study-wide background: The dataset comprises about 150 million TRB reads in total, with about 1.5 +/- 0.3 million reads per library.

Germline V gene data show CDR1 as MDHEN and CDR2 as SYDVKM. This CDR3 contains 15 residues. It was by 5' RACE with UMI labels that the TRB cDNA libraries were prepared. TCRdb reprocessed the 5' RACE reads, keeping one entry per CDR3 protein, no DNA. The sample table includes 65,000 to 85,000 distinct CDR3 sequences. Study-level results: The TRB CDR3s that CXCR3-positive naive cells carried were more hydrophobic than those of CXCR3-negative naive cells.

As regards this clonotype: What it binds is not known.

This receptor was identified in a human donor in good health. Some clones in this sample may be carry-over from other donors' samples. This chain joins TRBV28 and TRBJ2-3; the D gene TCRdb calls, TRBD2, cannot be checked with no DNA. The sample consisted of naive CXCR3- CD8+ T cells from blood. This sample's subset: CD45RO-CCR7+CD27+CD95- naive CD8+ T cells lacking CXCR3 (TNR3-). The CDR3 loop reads CASSFPREFTDTQYF.